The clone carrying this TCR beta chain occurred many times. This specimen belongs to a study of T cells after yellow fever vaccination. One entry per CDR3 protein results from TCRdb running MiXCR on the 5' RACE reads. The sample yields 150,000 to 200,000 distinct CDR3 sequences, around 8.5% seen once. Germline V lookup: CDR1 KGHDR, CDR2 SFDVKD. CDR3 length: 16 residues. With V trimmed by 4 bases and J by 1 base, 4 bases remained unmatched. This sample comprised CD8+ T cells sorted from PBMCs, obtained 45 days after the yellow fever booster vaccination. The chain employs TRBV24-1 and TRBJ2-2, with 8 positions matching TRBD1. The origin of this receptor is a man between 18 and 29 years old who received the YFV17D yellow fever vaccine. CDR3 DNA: TGTGCCACCAGTGACGCCGACAGGGGGAACACCGGGGAGCTGTTTTTT. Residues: CATSDADRGNTGELFF.